This T cell receptor beta chain was retrieved from a study of blood T cell repertoires in COVID-19. This clone has just a few counts. Sequencing used immunoSEQ multiplex PCR; TCRdb keeps in-frame clones, though not all of them. The sample shows more than 100,000 clones, around 81% of them seen only once. This clonotype was sampled from a woman aged 55-69 years with active or convalescent COVID-19. What was sequenced was peripheral blood.

The CDR3 here is CASSQRQGSVEKLFF. DNA for the CDR3: TGTGCCAGCAGCCAAAGACAGGGTTCCGTCGAAAAACTGTTTTTT. The chain carries TRBV4-2 and TRBJ1-4; 7 bases fit TRBD1. Looked up from germline, CDR1 is LGHNA and CDR2 is YNFKEQ. Trimming took 2 bases from V and 8 from J; bases not matched to a gene: 8. CDR3 length equals 15 residues.